The rows below give T cell receptor beta chains drawn from one sample of a study of T cell responses to AZD1222 COVID-19 vaccine. TCRdb keeps only in-frame clones here, not all; method: immunoSEQ multiplex PCR. The sample has approximately 150,000 clones; approximately 90% are singletons. The sequenced sample was peripheral blood, obtained 28 days after the second AZD1222 dose. The source of these receptors is an adult who received the AZD1222 COVID-19 vaccine. CDR3s leave out the opening cysteine and the closing phenylalanine or tryptophan.

V: TRBV6-5; J: TRBJ1-1; CDR3: ASSYSRNIYPLL
V: TRBV12-3/TRBV12-4; J: TRBJ2-7; CDR3: ASSSLDEQY
V: TRBV6-4; J: TRBJ2-1; CDR3: ASSEGQGSYNEQF
V: TRBV19; J: TRBJ1-2; CDR3: ASSMGHIVNYGYT
V: TRBV6-1; J: TRBJ1-2; CDR3: ASSEDTNYGYT
V: TRBV7-2; J: TRBJ2-5; CDR3: ASSLAGGGETQY
V: TRBV29-1; J: TRBJ1-5; CDR3: SVVVGADRSPQH
V: TRBV2; J: TRBJ1-1; CDR3: ASSETPRAAGTEAF
V: TRBV27; J: TRBJ1-5; CDR3: ASSPTRGRSNQPQH
V: TRBV19; J: TRBJ1-1; CDR3: ASSTEQGARTEAF
V: TRBV9; J: TRBJ2-1; CDR3: ASSVTTQGAGYNEQF
V: TRBV27; J: TRBJ1-2; CDR3: ASSFNAGSNYGYT
V: TRBV3-1/TRBV3-2; J: TRBJ2-7; CDR3: ASSQDPGQGTSYEQY
V: TRBV5-4; J: TRBJ1-1; CDR3: ASSSDRLEEAF
V: TRBV19; J: TRBJ1-2; CDR3: ASRSPDRVPYGYT
V: TRBV5-5; J: TRBJ1-3; CDR3: ASSFEGQGAGNTIY
V: TRBV7-6; J: TRBJ2-2; CDR3: ASSPGQANTGELF
V: TRBV5-1; J: TRBJ2-3; CDR3: ASSQQGYRPDTQY
V: TRBV5-6; J: TRBJ1-4; CDR3: ASSLWTSTNEKLF
V: TRBV5-4; J: TRBJ1-2; CDR3: ASSIDSYGYT
V: TRBV7-2; J: TRBJ1-6; CDR3: ASSLGGSSYNSPLH
V: TRBV10-2; J: TRBJ2-7; CDR3: ASRTGTSGDEQY
V: TRBV7-6; J: TRBJ2-5; CDR3: ASSSRSRETQY
V: TRBV28; J: TRBJ1-1; CDR3: ASSNRGEGTEAF
V: TRBV19; J: TRBJ2-7; CDR3: ASSPTGNEQY
V: TRBV4-1; J: TRBJ2-3; CDR3: ASSQKRGGPDTQY
V: TRBV5-1; J: TRBJ1-2; CDR3: ASSGVSGNYGYT
V: TRBV5-4; J: TRBJ2-7; CDR3: ASSFGAGSLPGEQY
V: TRBV10-3; J: TRBJ2-1; CDR3: ATRGGNHNEQF
V: TRBV3-1/TRBV3-2; J: TRBJ1-2; CDR3: ASSQDGTAIIYGYT
V: TRBV19; J: TRBJ1-5; CDR3: ASSIDKRNQPQH
V: TRBV12-5; J: TRBJ2-7; CDR3: ASGYTSYEQY
V: TRBV5-4; J: TRBJ2-3; CDR3: ATEISGVTDTQY
V: TRBV7-9; J: TRBJ2-7; CDR3: ASTDGAYEQY
V: TRBV5-8; J: TRBJ2-7; CDR3: ASSFYEQY
V: TRBV6-5; J: TRBJ1-2; CDR3: ASISTSNYGYT
V: TRBV20-1; J: TRBJ2-3; CDR3: SASIRRGGTDTQY
V: TRBV19; J: TRBJ2-1; CDR3: ASSRRDRGGGHNEQF
V: TRBV29-1; J: TRBJ1-4; CDR3: SVKGASTNEKLF
V: TRBV30; J: TRBJ1-1; CDR3: ACRRTGGLTEAF
V: TRBV19; J: TRBJ1-4; CDR3: ASSTGANEKLF
V: TRBV5-1; J: TRBJ1-1; CDR3: ASSARPPTANTEAF
V: TRBV5-1; J: TRBJ1-1; CDR3: ASGQGLNTEAF
V: TRBV15; J: TRBJ1-5; CDR3: ATGDRGSQPQH
V: TRBV7-9; J: TRBJ1-5; CDR3: ASSLSGLGQPQH
V: TRBV10-3; J: TRBJ2-3; CDR3: AISERMRAGGRNSDTQY
V: TRBV18; J: TRBJ2-4; CDR3: ASSPVEDRLGNIQY
V: TRBV5-1; J: TRBJ2-4; CDR3: ASRERVWAKNIQY
V: TRBV27; J: TRBJ2-2; CDR3: ASSRPGTGPTGELF
V: TRBV7-8; J: TRBJ2-7; CDR3: ASSLQLAVWEQY